This T cell receptor beta chain was profiled in a study of blood T cell repertoires in COVID-19. Trimming took 0 bases from V and 7 from J; bases not matched to a gene: 10. The germline V gene has CDR1 SGDLS and CDR2 YYNGEE. The CDR3 is made up of 16 amino acids. Per the authors' pipeline: The assay estimated nucleated cells by amplifying reference gene primers. Measured with immunoSEQ multiplex PCR; TCRdb has only the in-frame clones, and not every one. V and J calls and clone size are as listed in that table; D and trimming were resolved from the DNA. Among fewer than 110,000 clones listed, about 85% were seen once.

The specimen was peripheral blood. The sequence was collected from a middle-aged man in a cohort sampled during active COVID-19. V is TRBV9 and J is TRBJ2-1, with 7 bases fitting TRBD1. CDR3 bases: TGTGCCAGCAGCGTAGATGTCAGGGGGTTATGGAATGAGCAGTTCTTC. Its protein product is CASSVDVRGLWNEQFF. Based on the CDR3 plus reference TRBV9 and TRBJ2-1, the full variable domain is DSGVTQTPKHLITATGQRVTLRCSPRSGDLSVYWYQQSLDQGLQFLIQYYNGEERAKGNILERFSAQQFPDLHSELNLSSLELGDSALYFCASSVDVRGLWNEQFFGPGTRLTVL.